This T cell receptor beta chain emerged from a study of blood T cell repertoires in COVID-19. Study in general: Donors in the United States, Italy and Spain gave samples during acute or convalescent COVID-19. T cells, B-cell-depleted T cells, or PBMCs supplied cDNA or gDNA.

The length of the CDR3 is 14 residues. V was cut by 0 bases and J by 3 bases, with 8 bases left in between. CDR1 is SGHVS and CDR2 is FQNEAQ in the germline V gene. How the authors handled the data: For nucleated cells, counts were estimated from reference gene primer amplification. Libraries were prepared by immunoSEQ multiplex PCR; TCRdb keeps only in-frame clonotypes and omits some of them. That table supplies the V and J calls and clone size; D and trimming were determined from the DNA. The sample yields over 60,000 clones, roughly 84% seen once. The sequenced material came from peripheral blood. The chain joins TRBV7-8 to TRBJ1-2; no firm D call. The TCR sequence derives from a man aged 65 to 79 with active or convalescent COVID-19. The CDR3 DNA sequence: TGTGCCAGCAGCTTAGCGATAGCCCACTATGGCTACACCTTC. It specifies CASSLAIAHYGYTF.